This T cell receptor (beta chain) was sequenced in a study of TIL therapy for anti-PD-1-resistant metastatic lung cancer. The immunoSEQ assay was v3. TCRdb's table, derived via immunoSEQ multiplex PCR, lists solely in-frame clones and lacks some. The sample lists tens of thousands of clones; around four fifths were seen once. The time point denotes: pre-treatment sample, taken before nivolumab and TIL therapy. V gave up 7 bases and J gave up 0 bases, with 7 bases separating them. Germline values: CDR1 SGDLS, CDR2 YYNGEE. The CDR3 runs 13 residues. The specimen comprised blood, sampled at baseline. This sequence was found in a person aged 25-80 years with non-small cell lung cancer. The chain uses TRBV9 and TRBJ1-4; D is undetermined. CDR3 loop: CASGRATNEKLFF. The CDR3 DNA reads TGTGCCAGCGGGAGAGCAACTAATGAAAAACTGTTTTTT.